This TCR beta chain is from a study of T-cell reconstitution after alpha-beta-depleted transplantation in children (dated by TCRdb to the mid-2010s). With regard to the full study: Using TCR repertoire profiling, the study quantitatively followed how T-cell immune reconstitution unfolded in children after TCRalphabeta/CD19-depleted allogeneic hematopoietic cell transplantation. Study-wide conclusions, independent of this receptor: The frequencies of hyperexpanded clones fell over the following months, and after one year, T-cell counts and TCRbeta diversity were mostly attributed to newly produced T cells. The apparently early alphabetaT-cell count recovery about two months after transplant was reportedly dependent on only several hundred rapidly expanded clones derived from non-depleted graft cells. In some patients, the high TCRbeta diversity seen at day 60 was put down to recipient T cells and intrathymic progenitors that had survived conditioning.

Library generation was performed with PCR. Sequencing was carried out with an Illumina HiSeq 2500. TCR libraries were prepared with molecular barcoding, using unique molecular identifiers to normalize TCRbeta repertoire quantification. Through fastp at Q25 and MiXCR, TCRdb rebuilt clones from the public reads, retaining in-frame beta chains. Merged by CDR3 protein, the rows form single entries marked with the most common genes and DNA. This sample holds hundreds of thousands of distinct CDR3 sequences; more than 9% were observed only once. The ten biggest clones cover just over 2% of the sample. The sample's treatment or condition label is to be understood as: allogeneic hematopoietic cell transplantation with graft depleted of TCRalphabeta T cells and CD19 B cells. The transplant recipients were children given TCRalphabeta/CD19-depleted allogeneic hematopoietic cell grafts. This clonotype was counted at least ten times. Its antigen is currently not known. No base quality values were provided; no much bigger clone lies one nucleotide off.

From the germline V gene, CDR1 is SGHAT and CDR2 is FQNNGV. From its cysteine to its phenylalanine, the CDR3 spans 13 amino acids. Only CDR3 DNA remains: 39 bases, in frame from the first base. V is reduced by 1 base and J by 6 bases, leaving a spacing of 7 bases between them. The chain employs TRBV11-2 and TRBJ2-1, with no confident D gene call. This TCR was sampled from a child under 10 years old with inherited bone marrow failure, due to receive a stem cell transplant. The sequencing here drew on PBMCs, taken before TCRalphabeta/CD19-depleted stem cell transplant. CDR3 sequence: CASSLAGRNEQFF. The DNA sequence is TGTGCCAGCAGCTTAGCAGGTCGCAATGAGCAGTTCTTC.